The T cell receptor beta chain under discussion was sequenced for a study of cytomegalovirus exposure and HLA in healthy donors. Trimming cost V 3 bases and J 1 base, with 15 bases left between them. The CDR3 has 16 amino acids. The V gene's germline CDR1 is LNHDA and CDR2 SQIVND (reference sequence). It was with 60 Vbeta and 13 Jbeta primers that the PCR ran. Clones were read by immunoSEQ multiplex PCR, and TCRdb kept only the in-frame ones, dropping some. The sample yields 150,000 to 200,000 clones, under 80% seen once. A word on this clone: Its antigen is still unknown.

Study-level findings and limits: Later analysis associated a missense DCLRE1C variant with TCR beta V- and J-gene trimming. Per published accounts, TCR beta sequences correctly predicted the HLA-A and HLA-B alleles of most subjects.

Specimen: PBMCs. V usage is TRBV19 and J usage is TRBJ2-5; maybe TRBD2 (5 bases). This TCR was sampled from a female donor in good health and CMV-seronegative. CDR3 DNA: TGTGCCAGTAGTATTGGGCTAGACGGGATCCAAGAGACCCAGTACTTC. It is translated as CASSIGLDGIQETQYF.